The T cell receptor beta chain described here comes from a study of cytomegalovirus exposure and HLA in healthy donors. V lost 2 bases and J lost 3, with 11 bases in between. The CDR3 contains 15 residues. The germline V gene has CDR1 MNHNS and CDR2 SASEGT. The study ran its PCR with 60 Vbeta and 13 Jbeta primers. Profiled with immunoSEQ multiplex PCR; TCRdb holds only in-frame clones, not every one. The sample spans 200,000 or so clones; the ten largest clones claim almost 0.75%. The source material was PBMCs. This receptor was identified in a boy under 18 in good health and CMV-seronegative. V is TRBV6-1 and J is TRBJ1-5; TRBD1 might be the D (5 bases). The CDR3 DNA sequence: TGTGCCAGCAGTGAAACAGGCAGGTCCAATCAGCCCCAGCATTTT. This translates into CASSETGRSNQPQHF.